Below are 3 T cell receptor beta chains sequenced from a single sample in a study of early T cells in non-severe SARS-CoV-2 infection. TCRdb reprocessed the 5' RACE reads via MiXCR and lists one record per CDR3 protein. The profile shows approximately 81,000 distinct CDR3 sequences, 11% to 15% of them singletons. Sequencing input: whole blood. The receptors originated from an adult who was a healthcare worker with PCR-confirmed SARS-CoV-2 infection or an uninfected control (not recorded which).

The table lists this clonotype with a few counts. The chain couples TRBV7-3 to TRBJ2-1; TRBD2 might be the D (7 bases). Germline CDR1 reads SGHTA; CDR2 reads FQGTGA. V was trimmed by 2 bases and J by 6 bases, leaving 14 bases between them. The CDR3 runs to 15 residues. Written as DNA, the CDR3 is TGTGCCAGCAGCTTATTTGCGGGGGCTGGCAATGAGCAGTTCTTC. Protein sequence: CASSLFAGAGNEQFF.

This clonotype was detected ten times or more. This chain links TRBV28 with TRBJ2-7; no definite D call. The V and J ends lost 6 bases and 0 bases respectively, with 12 bases between them. Germline V lookup: CDR1 MDHEN, CDR2 SYDVKM. This CDR3 is built from 14 residues. In DNA, the CDR3 is TGTGCCAGCAGCACACTACCCTTCTCCTACGAGCAGTACTTC. Translating gives CASSTLPFSYEQYF.

The V gene is TRBV29-1, the J gene TRBJ1-2; 11 bases are a match to TRBD1. This CDR3 contains 16 residues. CDR1 is SQVTM and CDR2 is ANQGSEA in the germline V gene. V was clipped by 5 bases and J by 3 bases; unmatched bases: 11. The CDR3 sequence: CSVFPPPGQGDYGYTF. CDR3 nucleotide sequence: TGCAGCGTTTTTCCCCCGCCGGGACAGGGGGACTATGGCTACACCTTC.